Below are 23 T cell receptor beta chains sequenced from a single sample in a study of cytomegalovirus exposure and HLA in healthy donors (dated by TCRdb to the late 2010s). Libraries were prepared through the immunoSEQ multiplex PCR assay. For the multiplex PCR, a mixture combining 60 forward primers for TCR Vbeta segments and 13 reverse primers for TCR Jbeta segments was used. TCRdb holds this immuneACCESS table with in-frame rearrangements only. Some clones are missing; in checked studies, unresolved V genes explain under half, and the rest has no known cause. This sample lists about 50,000 clones; about four fifths were detected once. The ten largest account for roughly 2.3% of the sample. The sequencing sample was made of PBMCs. The source is a boy aged 5-17 years in good health and CMV-seropositive.

CDR3 amino acids: CASSVSLGTGAFRQHF. In DNA form, the CDR3 reads TGTGCCAGCAGTGTTAGTCTCGGGACAGGGGCTTTCCGGCAGCATTTT. This chain connects TRBV28 to TRBJ1-5; 10 nucleotides align to TRBD1. The V and J ends lost 5 bases and 13 bases, in that order; junction bases with no gene match: 17. Germline CDR1 and CDR2: MDHEN and SYDVKM. This CDR3 spans 16 amino acids.

V is TRBV10-3 and J is TRBJ2-1; D perhaps matches TRBD1 (5 bases). Germline-derived CDR1 and CDR2 are ENHRY and SYGVKD. The CDR3 totals 14 residues. V was pared by 3 bases and J by 5 bases, with 11 bases between. In DNA form, the CDR3 reads TGTGCCATCAGTGACATCAGGGCCAACAATGAGCAGTTCTTC. Translation gives CAISDIRANNEQFF.

A few counts support this clone. V usage is TRBV6-5 and J usage is TRBJ1-2; no definite D call. V was pared by 6 bases and J by 2 bases, with 10 bases between. There are 13 residues in the CDR3. Per the germline V gene, CDR1 is MNHEY and CDR2 is SVGAGI. This CDR3 is CASRMIQNYGYTF. The CDR3 coding sequence is TGTGCCAGCAGAATGATACAAAACTATGGCTACACCTTC.

This rearrangement joins TRBV2 to TRBJ2-1; 7 bases are shared with TRBD1. Germline V gives CDR1 SNHLY, CDR2 FYNNEI. The CDR3 is made up of 15 amino acids. The V and J ends lost 3 bases and 0 bases, in that order; junction bases with no gene match: 2. CDR3 nucleotide sequence: TGTGCCAGCAGTGATACAGGGGACTCCTACAATGAGCAGTTCTTC. Encoded protein: CASSDTGDSYNEQFF.

The chain's CDR3 is CASRPDRVYEKLFF. CDR3 coding DNA: TGTGCCAGCAGACCTGACAGGGTTTACGAAAAACTGTTTTTT. The chain couples TRBV6-1 to TRBJ1-4, with 7 positions matching TRBD1. Unmatched junction bases numbered 9, after V lost 6 bases and J lost 8 bases. The CDR3 contains 14 residues. The germline CDR1 and CDR2 sequences are MNHNS and SASEGT.

Here the CDR3 DNA reads TGTGCCAGCAGTGAAAGCCCGGGGTTTGCTGAAGCTTTCTTT. The encoded protein is CASSESPGFAEAFF. This chain uses TRBV2 with TRBJ1-1, with unresolved D. The CDR3 contains 14 residues. Trimming shortened V by 2 bases and J by 6 bases, and 13 bases separated the two germline ends. Germline CDR1 is SNHLY and CDR2 is FYNNEI.

The genes are TRBV4-2 and TRBJ2-2, with a possible D match to TRBD2 (6 bases). The CDR3 is made up of 18 amino acids. Between the trimmed V and J ends, which lost 1 base and 1 base, there was a span of 16 bases. CDR1 LGHNA and CDR2 YNFKEQ come from the germline V gene. The CDR3 region has the DNA TGTGCCAGCAGCCAAGTTTCGATTGGCGGGGAGAACACCGGGGAGCTGTTTTTT. This encodes CASSQVSIGGENTGELFF.

The rearrangement uses TRBV6-1 and TRBJ1-1; D unresolved. The ends were cut back, 6 bases at V and 7 bases at J, with 15 bases in the middle. This CDR3 is built from 13 residues. Germline CDR1 MNHNS, CDR2 SASEGT. The CDR3 nucleotides read TGTGCCAGCAGACTCGGGAGGTTTGGTGAAGCTTTCTTT. Translation gives CASRLGRFGEAFF.

The chain couples TRBV6-6 to TRBJ1-1; the D gene is possibly TRBD1 (6 bases). The CDR3 totals 14 residues. CDR1 is MNHNY and CDR2 is SVGAGI in the germline V gene (reference sequence). Trimming took off 7 bases at V and 0 bases at J, with 12 bases between the two ends. Here the CDR3 reads CASTLDRMNTEAFF. CDR3 DNA: TGTGCCAGCACCCTAGACAGGATGAACACTGAAGCTTTCTTT.

This clone appeared a single time. The V and J genes are TRBV15 and TRBJ1-1; D is ambiguous. Trimming removed 0 bases at V and 5 bases at J, with 13 bases between. The germline gives CDR1 LNHNV, CDR2 YYDKDF (reference sequence). The CDR3 is made up of 15 amino acids. The DNA for the CDR3 is TGTGCCACCAGCAGAGATAAAAAAGGGAGGACTGAAGCTTTCTTT. Protein: CATSRDKKGRTEAFF.

V usage is TRBV27 and J usage is TRBJ1-2; TRBD1 matches at 8 bases. This CDR3 comprises 15 residues. Germline V gene data show CDR1 as MNHEY and CDR2 as SMNVEV (reference sequence). V shed 5 bases and J 7 bases; nucleotides not matched to a gene: 12. The CDR3 here is CASSLRAGGAGGYTF. CDR3 DNA: TGTGCCAGCAGTCTAAGGGCAGGGGGCGCTGGTGGCTACACCTTC.

This clone has only one observation. The V gene is TRBV5-8, the J gene TRBJ2-3, with TRBD2 identical over 8 bases. CDR3 length equals 12 residues. Germline V gives CDR1 SGHTS, CDR2 YDEGEE. The V and J ends lost 2 bases and 12 bases, in that order; junction bases with no gene match: 5. CDR3 residues: CASSLTGGGQYF. Here the CDR3 DNA reads TGTGCCAGCAGCTTAACCGGGGGGGGTCAGTATTTT.

This rearrangement joins TRBV27 to TRBJ2-6; D possibly corresponds to TRBD2 (6 bases). CDR3 length equals 15 residues. V was clipped by 3 bases and J by 3 bases, with 9 bases between them. CDR1 and CDR2 from the germline V gene are MNHEY and SMNVEV (reference sequence). As DNA, the CDR3 is TGTGCCAGCAGTTTCGGAGGGGTTGGGGCCAACGTCCTGACTTTC. This sequence encodes CASSFGGVGANVLTF.

V usage is TRBV10-1 and J usage is TRBJ2-3; tentative D call: TRBD1 (6 bases). The V gene lost 7 bases and the J gene lost 2 bases, with 13 bases spanning the gap. CDR3 size: 14 residues. The germline V gene has CDR1 WNHNN and CDR2 SYGVQD (reference sequence). CDR3 sequence reads: CASTSRDNTDTQYF. The CDR3 nucleotides are TGCGCCAGCACCTCCAGGGACAACACAGATACGCAGTATTTT.

The chain couples TRBV7-9 to TRBJ2-7; D is unclear. V was clipped by 6 bases and J by 3 bases, with 12 bases between them. Germline V gene lookup returns CDR1 SEHNR and CDR2 FQNEAQ (reference sequence). The CDR3 is 13 amino acids. As DNA, the CDR3 is TGTGCCAGCAGTTCTGCAGTCGACTACGAGCAGTACTTC. The encoded protein is CASSSAVDYEQYF.

The sample holds one count of this clone. One end of the junction varies from germline; a read error may be responsible. The genes are TRBV5-4 and TRBJ2-5; D might be TRBD2 (6 bases). CDR1 is SGHNT, CDR2 YYREEE, per germline (reference sequence). CDR3 length: 16 amino acids. DNA of the CDR3: TGTGCCAGCATTTGGGGAGGACCCGGGGCAGGTGGTTCCCCTAACTTC. Its translation: CASIWGGPGAGGSPNF.

The chain links TRBV29-1 to TRBJ1-5; possibly TRBD1 for D (5 bases). The germline CDR1 and CDR2 sequences are SQVTM and ANQGSEA. CDR3 length: 13 amino acids. V was shortened by 8 bases and J by 3 bases, with 14 bases between the two germline ends. DNA for the CDR3: TGCAGCCCAGGTCCAGGGTACAATCAGCCCCAGCATTTT. Its protein is CSPGPGYNQPQHF.

The chain carries TRBV10-1 and TRBJ2-2; D gene uncertain. This CDR3 is built from 11 residues. Germline lookup yields CDR1 WNHNN and CDR2 SYGVQD (reference sequence). Between the trimmed V and J ends, which lost 4 bases and 6 bases, there was a span of 3 bases. CDR3 DNA sequence: TGCGCCAGCAGTGCTGCCGGGGAGCTGTTTTTT. Protein product: CASSAAGELFF.

V gene TRBV13 combines with J gene TRBJ2-3; D remains unclear. The V and J ends lost 5 bases and 5 bases respectively, with 8 bases between them. The CDR3 consists of 12 residues. The germline gives CDR1 PRHDT, CDR2 FYEKMQ (reference sequence). CDR3 protein: CASSASLDTQYF. CDR3 bases: TGTGCCAGCAGCGCGTCCCTAGATACGCAGTATTTT. The whole variable domain, filled in from reference TRBV13 and TRBJ2-3, reads AAGVIQSPRHLIKEKRETATLKCYPIPRHDTVYWYQQGPGQDPQFLISFYEKMQSDKGSIPDRFSAQQFSDYHSELNMSSLELGDSALYFCASSASLDTQYFGPGTRLTVL.

Turning to this clone: The junction shows a germline mismatch at one end, possibly a read error. This chain uses TRBV7-9 with TRBJ1-5; D perhaps matches TRBD1 (5 bases). The CDR3 length is 15 residues. Germline assignment: CDR1 SEHNR and CDR2 FQNEAQ (reference sequence). The CDR3 loop is CASGLGYQGIQPQHF. The CDR3 DNA reads as TGTGCCAGCGGCTTAGGATATCAGGGTATACAGCCCCAGCATTTT.

The rearrangement links TRBV10-3 to TRBJ2-7; 8 bases agree with TRBD1. Germline assignment: CDR1 ENHRY and CDR2 SYGVKD. The CDR3 length is 13 residues. Losses at the gene ends were 11 bases for V and 2 bases for J; bases not matched to a gene: 8. The CDR3, as DNA: TGTGCCTCCCGGCGGACAGGGACCTACGAGCAGTACTTC. It translates to CASRRTGTYEQYF.

The V call is TRBV6-1, the J call TRBJ2-1; 12 bases align to TRBD2. Trimming took 0 bases from V and 4 from J; bases not matched to a gene: 1. Looked up from germline, CDR1 is MNHNS and CDR2 is SASEGT. The CDR3 consists of 16 residues. The CDR3 here is CASSEAGLAGYNEQFF. CDR3 bases: TGTGCCAGCAGTGAAGCGGGACTAGCGGGTTACAATGAGCAGTTCTTC.

The V call is TRBV10-1, the J call TRBJ2-7; the match to TRBD1 covers 9 bases. The CDR3 contains 14 residues. Trimming cost V 3 bases and J 5 bases; bases outside gene matches: 5. CDR1 and CDR2 from the germline V gene are WNHNN and SYGVQD (reference sequence). The CDR3 reads CASSDTGGNDEQYF. CDR3 DNA: TGCGCCAGCAGTGATACAGGGGGCAACGACGAGCAGTACTTC.